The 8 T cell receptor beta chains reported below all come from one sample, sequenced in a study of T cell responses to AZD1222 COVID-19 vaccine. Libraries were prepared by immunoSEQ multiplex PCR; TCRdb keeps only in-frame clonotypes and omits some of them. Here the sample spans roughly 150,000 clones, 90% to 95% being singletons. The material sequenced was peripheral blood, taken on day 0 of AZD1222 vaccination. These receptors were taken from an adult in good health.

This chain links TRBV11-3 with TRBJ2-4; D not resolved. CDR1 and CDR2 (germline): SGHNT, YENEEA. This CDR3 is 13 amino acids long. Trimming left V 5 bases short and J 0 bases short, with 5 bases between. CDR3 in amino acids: CASSALAKNIQYF. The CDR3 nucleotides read TGTGCCAGCAGCGCCCTAGCCAAAAACATTCAGTACTTC.

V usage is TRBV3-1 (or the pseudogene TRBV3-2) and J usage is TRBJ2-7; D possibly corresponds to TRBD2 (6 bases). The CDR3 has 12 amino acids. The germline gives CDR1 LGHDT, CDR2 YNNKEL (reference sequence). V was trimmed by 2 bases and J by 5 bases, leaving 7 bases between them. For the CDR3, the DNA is TGTGCCAGCAGCCAATGGGGGGACGAGCAGTACTTC. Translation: CASSQWGDEQYF.

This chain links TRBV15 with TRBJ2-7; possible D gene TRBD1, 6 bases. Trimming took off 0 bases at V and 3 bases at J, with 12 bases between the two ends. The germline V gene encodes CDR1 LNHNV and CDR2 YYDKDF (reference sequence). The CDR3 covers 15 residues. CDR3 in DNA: TGTGCCACCAGCAGAGATGTTACAGGGAACTACGAGCAGTACTTC. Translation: CATSRDVTGNYEQYF.

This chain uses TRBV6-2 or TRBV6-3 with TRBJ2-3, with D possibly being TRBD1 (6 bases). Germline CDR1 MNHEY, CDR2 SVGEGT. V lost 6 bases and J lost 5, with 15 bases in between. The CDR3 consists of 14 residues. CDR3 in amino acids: CASSDRSWRDTQYF. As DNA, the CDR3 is TGTGCCAGCAGCGACAGGTCCTGGAGAGATACGCAGTATTTT.

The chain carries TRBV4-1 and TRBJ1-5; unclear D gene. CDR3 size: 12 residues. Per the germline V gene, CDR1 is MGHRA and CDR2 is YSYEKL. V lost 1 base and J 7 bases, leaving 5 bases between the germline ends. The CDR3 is CASSQAVQPQHF. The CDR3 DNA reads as TGCGCCAGCAGCCAAGCGGTGCAGCCCCAGCATTTT.

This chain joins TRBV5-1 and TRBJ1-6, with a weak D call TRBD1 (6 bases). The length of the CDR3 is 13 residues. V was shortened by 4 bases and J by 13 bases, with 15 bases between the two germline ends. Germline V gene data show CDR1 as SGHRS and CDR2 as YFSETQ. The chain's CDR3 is CASSAQGQGPLHF. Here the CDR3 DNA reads TGCGCCAGCAGCGCCCAGGGACAAGGGCCCCTCCACTTT.

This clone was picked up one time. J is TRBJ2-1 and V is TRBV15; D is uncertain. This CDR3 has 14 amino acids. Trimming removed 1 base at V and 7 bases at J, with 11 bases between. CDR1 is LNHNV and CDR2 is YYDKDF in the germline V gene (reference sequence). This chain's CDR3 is CATSRVERINEQFF. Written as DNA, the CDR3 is TGTGCCACCAGCAGAGTTGAAAGGATTAATGAGCAGTTCTTC. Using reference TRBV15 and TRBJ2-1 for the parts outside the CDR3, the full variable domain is DAMVIQNPRYQVTQFGKPVTLSCSQTLNHNVMYWYQQKSSQAPKLLFHYYDKDFNNEADTPDNFQSRRPNTSFCFLDIRSPGLGDTAMYLCATSRVERINEQFFGPGTRLTVL.

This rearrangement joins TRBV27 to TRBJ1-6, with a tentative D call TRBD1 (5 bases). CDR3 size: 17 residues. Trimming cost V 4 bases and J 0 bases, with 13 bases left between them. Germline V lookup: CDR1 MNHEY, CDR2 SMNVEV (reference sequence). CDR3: CASSSEGTSSYNSPLHF. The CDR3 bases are TGTGCCAGCAGTTCCGAAGGGACCAGCTCCTATAATTCACCCCTCCACTTT.